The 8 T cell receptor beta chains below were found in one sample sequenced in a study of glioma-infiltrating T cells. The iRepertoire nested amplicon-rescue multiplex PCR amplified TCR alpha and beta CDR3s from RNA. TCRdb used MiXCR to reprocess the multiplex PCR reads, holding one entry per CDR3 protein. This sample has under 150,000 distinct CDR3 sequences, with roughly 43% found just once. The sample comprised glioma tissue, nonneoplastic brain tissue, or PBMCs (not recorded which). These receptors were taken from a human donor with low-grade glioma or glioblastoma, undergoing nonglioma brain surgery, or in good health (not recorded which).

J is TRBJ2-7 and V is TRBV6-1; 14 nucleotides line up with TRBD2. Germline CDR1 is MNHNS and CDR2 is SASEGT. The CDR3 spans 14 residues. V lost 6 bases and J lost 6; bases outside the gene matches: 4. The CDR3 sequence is CASRAGTSGSEQYF. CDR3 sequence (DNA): TGTGCCAGCAGGGCCGGGACTAGCGGGAGCGAGCAGTACTTC.

The CDR3 DNA reads as TGTGCCAGCAGTTTAAATGGGGTTTGGCAGCCCCAGCATTTT. It specifies CASSLNGVWQPQHF. The chain carries TRBV12-3 or TRBV12-4 and TRBJ1-5; D ambiguous. CDR3 length equals 14 residues. Trimming stripped 2 bases from V and 7 bases from J, with 12 bases between.

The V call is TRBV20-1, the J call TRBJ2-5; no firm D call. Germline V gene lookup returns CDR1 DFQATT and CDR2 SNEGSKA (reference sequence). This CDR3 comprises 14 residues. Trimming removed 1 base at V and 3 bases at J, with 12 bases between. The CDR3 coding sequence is TGCAGTGCTAGAGTCCGCGGACGGGAAGAGACCCAGTACTTC. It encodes CSARVRGREETQYF.

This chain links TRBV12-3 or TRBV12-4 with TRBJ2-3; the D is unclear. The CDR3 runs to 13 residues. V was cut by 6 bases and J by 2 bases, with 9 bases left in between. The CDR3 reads CASSRGATDTQYF. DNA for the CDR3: TGTGCCAGCAGCCGCGGCGCCACAGATACGCAGTATTTT.

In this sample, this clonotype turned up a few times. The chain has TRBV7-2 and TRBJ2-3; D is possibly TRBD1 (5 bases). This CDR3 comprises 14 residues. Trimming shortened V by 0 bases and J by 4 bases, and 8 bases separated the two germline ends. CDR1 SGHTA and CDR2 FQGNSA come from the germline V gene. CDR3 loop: CASSLAQGPDTQYF. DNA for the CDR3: TGTGCCAGCAGCTTAGCGCAGGGTCCAGATACGCAGTATTTT.

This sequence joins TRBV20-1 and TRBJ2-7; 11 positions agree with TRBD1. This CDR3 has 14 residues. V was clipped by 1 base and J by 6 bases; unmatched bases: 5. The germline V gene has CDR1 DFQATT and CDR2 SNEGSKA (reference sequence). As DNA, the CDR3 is TGCAGTGCTAGAGTAGGGACAGGGGGGAGCGAGCAGTACTTC. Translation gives CSARVGTGGSEQYF.

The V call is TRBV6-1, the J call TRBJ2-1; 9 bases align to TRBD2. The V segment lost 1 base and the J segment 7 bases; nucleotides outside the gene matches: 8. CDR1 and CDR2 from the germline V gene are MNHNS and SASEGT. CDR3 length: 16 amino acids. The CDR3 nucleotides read TGTGCCAGCAGTGAAGAGGGAGCGGGAGGTTATAATGAGCAGTTCTTC. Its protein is CASSEEGAGGYNEQFF.

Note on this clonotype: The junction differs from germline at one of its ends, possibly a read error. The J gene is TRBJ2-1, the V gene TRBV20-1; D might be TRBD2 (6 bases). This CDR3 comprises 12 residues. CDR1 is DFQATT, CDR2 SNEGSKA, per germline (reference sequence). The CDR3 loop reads CGAPPRGGEQFF. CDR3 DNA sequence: TGCGGTGCTCCTCCGCGGGGAGGCGAGCAGTTCTTC.